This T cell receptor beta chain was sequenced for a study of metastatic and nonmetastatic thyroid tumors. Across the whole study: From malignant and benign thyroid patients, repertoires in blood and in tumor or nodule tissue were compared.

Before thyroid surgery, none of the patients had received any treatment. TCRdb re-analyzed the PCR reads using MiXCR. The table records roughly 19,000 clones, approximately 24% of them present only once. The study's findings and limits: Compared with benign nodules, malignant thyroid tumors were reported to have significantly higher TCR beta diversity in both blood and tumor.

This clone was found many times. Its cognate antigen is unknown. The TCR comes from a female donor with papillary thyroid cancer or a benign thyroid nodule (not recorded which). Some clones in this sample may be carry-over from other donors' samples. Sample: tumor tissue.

The CDR3 protein is CASSNQAATNEKLFF. CDR3 in DNA: TGTGCCAGTAGTAATCAAGCAGCAACTAATGAAAAACTGTTTTTT. This chain joins TRBV19 and TRBJ1-4; unclear D gene. This CDR3 has 15 amino acids. Germline assignment: CDR1 LNHDA and CDR2 SQIVND (reference sequence). The V end lost 4 bases, the J end lost 0 bases, and 9 bases lay between the germline ends. Combining the CDR3 with reference TRBV19 and TRBJ1-4 gives the whole variable domain DGGITQSPKYLFRKEGQNVTLSCEQNLNHDAMYWYRQDPGQGLRLIYYSQIVNDFQKGDIAEGYSVSREKKESFPLTVTSAQKNPTAFYLCASSNQAATNEKLFFGSGTQLSVL.